Detailed here is one T cell receptor (beta chain). No antigen is known for it. Between days 9 and 11 of culture, CD4+ T cells were separated out. Each participant was given two doses of one vaccine (BNT162b2 or mRNA-1273). IL-2 medium was substituted for half the medium on days 3 and 7. The germline CDR1 and CDR2 sequences are SQVTM and ANQGSEA. The germline V and J ends were trimmed by 7 bases and 4 bases, with 16 bases remaining between them. The CDR3 spans 13 residues. This sample is drawn from a study of vaccination effects on CD4 cells after COVID-19. Study-wide background: CD4+ T cells specific for antigen were expanded with viral peptide pools by the ViraFEST assay before sequencing.

Some clones are missing from TCRdb's copy, which holds only in-frame ones; the method was immunoSEQ multiplex PCR. The data contain around 66,000 clones, around 69% of them seen just once; the ten biggest clones take up about 2.2%. The rearrangement uses TRBV29-1 and TRBJ1-2; TRBD1 is a possible D gene (6 bases). Sequenced material: CD4+ T cells from PBMCs cultured without peptide, taken after COVID-19 vaccination. This clonotype was sampled from a human donor who received a COVID-19 vaccine. The CDR3 spells CSGYRESGYGYTF. CDR3 nucleotides: TGCAGCGGTTACAGGGAGTCGGGCTATGGCTACACCTTC.